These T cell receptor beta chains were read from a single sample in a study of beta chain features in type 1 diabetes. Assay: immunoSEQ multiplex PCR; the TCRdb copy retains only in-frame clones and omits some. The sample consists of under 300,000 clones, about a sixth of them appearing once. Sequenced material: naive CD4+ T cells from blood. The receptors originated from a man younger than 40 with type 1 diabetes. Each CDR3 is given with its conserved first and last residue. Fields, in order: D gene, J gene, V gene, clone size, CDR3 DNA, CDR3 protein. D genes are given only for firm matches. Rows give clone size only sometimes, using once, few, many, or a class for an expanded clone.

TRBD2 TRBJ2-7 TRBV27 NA TGTGCCAGCAGTTCCCCGTTGCTAGCGGAATCTAACTACGAGCAGTACTTC CASSSPLLAESNYEQYF
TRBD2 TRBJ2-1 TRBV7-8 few TGTGCCAGCAGCTCGAGGGTCACTAGCGCAAACAATGAGCAGTTCTTC CASSSRVTSANNEQFF
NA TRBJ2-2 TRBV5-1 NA TGCGCCAGCACGGTCACCGGGGAGCTGTTTTTT CASTVTGELFF
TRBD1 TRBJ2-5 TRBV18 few TGTGCCAGCTCACCCGGGACAGGGTTATCCCAAGAGACCCAGTACTTC CASSPGTGLSQETQYF
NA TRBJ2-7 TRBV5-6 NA TGTGCCAGCAGCCCGCGGGGACTGAAAGCTGACTGGTACTTC CASSPRGLKADWYF
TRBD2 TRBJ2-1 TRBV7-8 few TGTGCCAGCAGCTTAAGGACTAGCGATACCTATGAGCAGTTCTTC CASSLRTSDTYEQFF
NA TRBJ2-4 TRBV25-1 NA TGTGCCAGTTCCCCTCGGAGTGCCTCCGTTATCGACATTCAGTACTTC CASSPRSASVIDIQYF
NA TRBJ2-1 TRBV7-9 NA TGTGCCAGCAGCTTCTTAGAGAGAGGGAATGAGCAGTTCTTC CASSFLERGNEQFF
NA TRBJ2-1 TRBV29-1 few TGCAGCGTTGACTCGTACAATGAGCAGTTCTTC CSVDSYNEQFF
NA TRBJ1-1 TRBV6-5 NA TGTGCCAGCAGTTACCACGGGAAGGAAGCTTTCTTT CASSYHGKEAFF
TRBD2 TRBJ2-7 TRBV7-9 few TGTGCCAGCAGCCCTAGCGGTAACTCCTACGAGCAGTACTTC CASSPSGNSYEQYF
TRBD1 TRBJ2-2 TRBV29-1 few TGCAGCGGCGTGGACAGGGTCAACACCGGGGAGCTGTTTTTT CSGVDRVNTGELFF
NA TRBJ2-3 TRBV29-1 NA TGCAGCGTAGGGGACGAGGGAGATACGCAGTATTTT CSVGDEGDTQYF
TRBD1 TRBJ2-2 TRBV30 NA TGTGCCTGGAGTGGACAGGGGGTCAACGGGGAGCTGTTTTTT CAWSGQGVNGELFF
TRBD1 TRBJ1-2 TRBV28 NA TGTGCCAGCAGTTTGGACGGGACAGGGGCCGGAAACTATGGCTACACCTTC CASSLDGTGAGNYGYTF
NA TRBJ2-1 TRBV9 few TGTGCCAGCAGCGTCGGGGCTACCTACAATGAGCAGTTCTTC CASSVGATYNEQFF
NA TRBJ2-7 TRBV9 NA TGTGCCAGCAGCGTAGCGGGACGGGTGAGGGAGCAGTACTTC CASSVAGRVREQYF
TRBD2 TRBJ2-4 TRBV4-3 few TGCGCCAGCAGCCAAAGGGAAGCGGGAAGCAAAAACATTCAGTACTTC CASSQREAGSKNIQYF
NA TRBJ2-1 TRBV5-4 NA TGTGCCAGCAGCTCGGGCCAGGGGCACACTGAGCAGTTCTTC CASSSGQGHTEQFF
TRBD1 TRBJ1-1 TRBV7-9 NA TGTGCCAGCAGCTTGCAAAACTCAGGGGGTGAAGCTTTCTTT CASSLQNSGGEAFF
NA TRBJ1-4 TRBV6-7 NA TGTGCCAGCAGCCCCCTGGAAAAACTGTTTTTT CASSPLEKLFF
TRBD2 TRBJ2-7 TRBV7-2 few TGTGCCAGCAGCACTAGCGGGAGTAGCTCCTACGAGCAGTACTTC CASSTSGSSSYEQYF
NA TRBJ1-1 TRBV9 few TGTGCCAGCAGCGTAGAGGGACGGAATGAAGCTTTCTTT CASSVEGRNEAFF
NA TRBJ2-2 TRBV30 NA TGTGCCTGGCAAACAGGGTCCCTGAACACCGGGGAGCTGTTTTTT CAWQTGSLNTGELFF
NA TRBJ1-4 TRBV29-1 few TGCAGCGTTCGGTCTTTGGGTGAAAAACTGTTTTTT CSVRSLGEKLFF
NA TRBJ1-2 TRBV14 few TGTGCCAGCAGCCAAGATGAAACATATGGCTACACCTTC CASSQDETYGYTF
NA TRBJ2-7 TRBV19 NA TGTGCCAGTAGTCTCCGAGACCTAACAGTCTACGAGCAGTACTTC CASSLRDLTVYEQYF
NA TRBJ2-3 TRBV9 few TGTGCCAGCAGCGTAGCTGGGGCAAGAGGAGATACGCAGTATTTT CASSVAGARGDTQYF
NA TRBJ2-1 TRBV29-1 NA TGCAGCGTTGAACAGGCCTTCGGAGGGGATGAGCAGTTCTTC CSVEQAFGGDEQFF
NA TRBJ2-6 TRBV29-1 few TGCAGCGTTGTTCACCCAAGCTCTGGGGCCAACGTCCTGACTTTC CSVVHPSSGANVLTF
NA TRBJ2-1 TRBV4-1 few TGCGCCAGCAGCCAAGCCGGGGCCATGCATGAGCAGTTCTTC CASSQAGAMHEQFF
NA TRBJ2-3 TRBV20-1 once TGCAGTGCTAGAACCAAAGATACGCAGTATTTT CSARTKDTQYF
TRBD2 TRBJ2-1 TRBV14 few TGTGCCAGCAGCCCAAGGTGGGGGCTAGCGGGAGGCAATGAGCAGTTCTTC CASSPRWGLAGGNEQFF
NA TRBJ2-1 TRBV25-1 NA TGTGCCAGCAGTGTGGATGCTATAGGTGAGCAGTTCTTC CASSVDAIGEQFF
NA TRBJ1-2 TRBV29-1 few TGCAGCGTTGGAAGTATTCAGTTCTATGGCTACACCTTC CSVGSIQFYGYTF
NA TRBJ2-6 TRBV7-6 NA TGTGCCAGCAGCCAAGCCTACTCTGGGGCCAACGTCCTGACTTTC CASSQAYSGANVLTF
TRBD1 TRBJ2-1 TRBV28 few TGTGCCAGCAAGAGGGGGCCCTACAATGAGCAGTTCTTC CASKRGPYNEQFF
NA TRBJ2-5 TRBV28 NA TGTGCCAGCAGTCTTGATGCACGAGAGACCCAGTACTTC CASSLDARETQYF
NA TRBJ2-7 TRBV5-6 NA TGTGCCAGCAGCGTATGGAGACACGAACTCTACGAGCAGTACTTC CASSVWRHELYEQYF
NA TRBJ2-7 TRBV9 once TGTGCCAGCAGCGTAGGAAGGGGGCCGACTAGCCACGAGCAGTACTTC CASSVGRGPTSHEQYF
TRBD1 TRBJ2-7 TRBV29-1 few TGCAGCGGGGGGACAGGCCGATCCTACGAGCAGTACTTC CSGGTGRSYEQYF
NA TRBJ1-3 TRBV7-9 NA TGTGCCAGCAGCTCTCCACTGAGCTCTGGAAACACCATATATTTT CASSSPLSSGNTIYF
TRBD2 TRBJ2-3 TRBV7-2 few TGTGCCGGCGGCCTGGCGGGAGCGGGAGATACGCAGTATTTT CAGGLAGAGDTQYF
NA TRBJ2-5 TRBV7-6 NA TGTGCCAGCCGGACGGGGCCGCCCGGAGAGACCCAGTACTTC CASRTGPPGETQYF
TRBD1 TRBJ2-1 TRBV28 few TGTGCCAGCAGGGACCGGGACAGGGTCTACAATGAGCAGTTCTTC CASRDRDRVYNEQFF
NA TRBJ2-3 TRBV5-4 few TGTGCCAGCAGCTTCGACCGAAGCACAGATACGCAGTATTTT CASSFDRSTDTQYF
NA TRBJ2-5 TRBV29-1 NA TGCAGCGTTGACAGGGGCCGGGGGACCCAGTACTTC CSVDRGRGTQYF
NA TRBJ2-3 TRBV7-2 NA TGTGCCAGCAGCTTGAAATCGGGGGCCACAGATACGCAGTATTTT CASSLKSGATDTQYF
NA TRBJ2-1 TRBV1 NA TGCACCAGCAGCCAAGAGGGGGCTAGCGGGAGGTACAATGAGCAGTTCTTC CTSSQEGASGRYNEQFF
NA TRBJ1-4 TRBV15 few TGTGCCACCAGCAGAGATCGGGGTGAAAAACTGTTTTTT CATSRDRGEKLFF
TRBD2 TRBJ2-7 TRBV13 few TGTGCCAGCAGGACTAGCGGGGCAACCTACGAGCAGTACTTC CASRTSGATYEQYF
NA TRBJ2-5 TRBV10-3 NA TGTGCCATCTCGGGTCAACAAGAGACCCAGTACTTC CAISGQQETQYF
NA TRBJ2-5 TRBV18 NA TGTGCCAGCTCACCAGGGTTGGAGACCCAGTACTTC CASSPGLETQYF